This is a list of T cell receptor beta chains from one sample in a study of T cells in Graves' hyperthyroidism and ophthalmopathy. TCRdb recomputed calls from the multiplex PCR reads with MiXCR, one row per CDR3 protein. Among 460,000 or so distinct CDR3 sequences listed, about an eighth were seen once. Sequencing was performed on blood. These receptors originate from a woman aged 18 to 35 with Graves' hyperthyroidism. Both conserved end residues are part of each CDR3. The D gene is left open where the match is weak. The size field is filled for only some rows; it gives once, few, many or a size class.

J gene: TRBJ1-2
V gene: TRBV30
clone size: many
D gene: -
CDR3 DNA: TGTGCCTGGACCCCCGGGGCCAACTATGGCTACACCTTC
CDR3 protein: CAWTPGANYGYTF

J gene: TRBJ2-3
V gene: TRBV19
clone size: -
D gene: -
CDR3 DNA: TGTGCCAGTAGTGTAGACAGGATTGCAGATACGCAGTATTTT
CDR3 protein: CASSVDRIADTQYF

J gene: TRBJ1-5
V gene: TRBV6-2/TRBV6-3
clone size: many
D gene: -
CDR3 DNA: TGTGCCAGCAGTCAACCCGCGGGGCAGGGGAATCAGCCCCAGCATTTT
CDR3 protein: CASSQPAGQGNQPQHF

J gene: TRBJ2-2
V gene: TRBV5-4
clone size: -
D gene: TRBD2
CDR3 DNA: TGTGCCAGCACCTCTCAGGTAGCGGGAGCCACCGGGGAGCTGTTTTTT
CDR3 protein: CASTSQVAGATGELFF

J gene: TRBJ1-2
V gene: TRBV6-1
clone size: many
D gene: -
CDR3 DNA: TGTGCCAGCAGTGTTGTAATAACTAACTATGGCTACACCTTC
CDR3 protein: CASSVVITNYGYTF

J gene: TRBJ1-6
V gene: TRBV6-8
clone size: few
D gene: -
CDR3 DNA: TGTGCCAGCAGTCCGCTCCGGGACATCCCGAATTCACCCCTCCACTTT
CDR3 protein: CASSPLRDIPNSPLHF

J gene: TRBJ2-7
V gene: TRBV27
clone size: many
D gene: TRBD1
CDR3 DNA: TGTGCCAGCAGTTATCGCCCCCGGGACAGGAGGTACTTC
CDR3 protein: CASSYRPRDRRYF

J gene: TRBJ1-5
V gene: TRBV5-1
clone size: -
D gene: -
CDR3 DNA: TGCGCCAGCAGCTCTACAGCGTCTGGGCCCCAGCATTTT
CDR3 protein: CASSSTASGPQHF

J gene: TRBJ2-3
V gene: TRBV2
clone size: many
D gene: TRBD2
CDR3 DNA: TGTGCCAGCAGTGCCTATCTAGCGGCGGGCACAGATACGCAGTATTTT
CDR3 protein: CASSAYLAAGTDTQYF

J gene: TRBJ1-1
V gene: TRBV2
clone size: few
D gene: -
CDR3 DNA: TGTGCCAGCAGTGGTGAGGGTAAAGCTTTCTTT
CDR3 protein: CASSGEGKAFF

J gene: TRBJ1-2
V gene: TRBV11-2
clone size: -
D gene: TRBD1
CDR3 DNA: TGTGCCAGCAGCTCCCCCGGGACAGGGACTGGCTACACCTTC
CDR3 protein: CASSSPGTGTGYTF

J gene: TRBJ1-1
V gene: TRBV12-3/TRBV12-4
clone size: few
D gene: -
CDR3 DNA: TGTGCCCGCAGTTTGCAGGTTATGAACACTGAAGCTTTCTTT
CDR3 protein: CARSLQVMNTEAFF

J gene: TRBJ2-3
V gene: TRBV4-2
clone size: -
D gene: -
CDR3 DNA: TGTGCCAGCAGAGCAAGCGGACCCCTCGGGGATACGCAGTATTTT
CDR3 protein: CASRASGPLGDTQYF

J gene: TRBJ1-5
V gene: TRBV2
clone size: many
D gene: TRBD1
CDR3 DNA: TGTGCCAGCAGGGCGGGACAGGGGAGGGATCAGCCCCAGCATTTT
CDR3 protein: CASRAGQGRDQPQHF

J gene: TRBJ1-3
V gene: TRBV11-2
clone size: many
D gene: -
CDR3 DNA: TGTGCCAGCAGCTTAGTAGGCATCTTCTCTGGAAACACCATATATTTT
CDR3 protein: CASSLVGIFSGNTIYF

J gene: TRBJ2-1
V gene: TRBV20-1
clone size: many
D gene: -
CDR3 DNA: TGCAGTGCGCTCCCGGGCCAAGCAGGCAATGAGCAGTTCTTC
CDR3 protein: CSALPGQAGNEQFF

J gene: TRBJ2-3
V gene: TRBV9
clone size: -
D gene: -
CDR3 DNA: TGTGCCAGCAGCTCTTCTGGCGGGTACATAGGAGATACGCAGTATTTT
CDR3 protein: CASSSSGGYIGDTQYF

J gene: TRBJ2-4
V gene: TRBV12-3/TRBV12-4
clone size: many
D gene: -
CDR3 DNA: TGTGCCAGCAGGACGTCTCATCCGGGAAACATTCAGTACTTC
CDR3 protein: CASRTSHPGNIQYF

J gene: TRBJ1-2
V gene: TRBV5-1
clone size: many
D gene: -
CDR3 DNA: TGCGCCAGCAGCTTGGAGGGGGGTTTGCGCTACACCTTC
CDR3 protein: CASSLEGGLRYTF

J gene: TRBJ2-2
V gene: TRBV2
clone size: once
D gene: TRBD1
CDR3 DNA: TGTGCCAGCAACGGGACAGGGCACACCGGGGAGCTGTTTTTT
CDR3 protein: CASNGTGHTGELFF

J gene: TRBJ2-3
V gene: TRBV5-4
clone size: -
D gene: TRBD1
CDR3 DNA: TGTGCCAGCAGCTCCGACAGGGGCACAGATACGCAGTATTTT
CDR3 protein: CASSSDRGTDTQYF

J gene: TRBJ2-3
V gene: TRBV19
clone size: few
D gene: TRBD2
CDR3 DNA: TGTGCCAGTAGTATCGGACTAGCGGGATCAGATACGCAGTATTTT
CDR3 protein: CASSIGLAGSDTQYF

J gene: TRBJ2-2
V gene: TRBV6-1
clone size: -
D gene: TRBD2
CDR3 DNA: TGTGCCAGCAGACCCGGACTAGCGGGATCCGGGGAGCTGTTTTTT
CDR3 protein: CASRPGLAGSGELFF

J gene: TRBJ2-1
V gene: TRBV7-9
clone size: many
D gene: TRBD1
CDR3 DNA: TGTGCCAGCAGCCCCAGGACAGGGGGCTCCGTCTACAATGAGCAGTTCTTC
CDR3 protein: CASSPRTGGSVYNEQFF

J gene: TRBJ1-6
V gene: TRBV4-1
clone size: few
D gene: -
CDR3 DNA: TGCGCCAGCAGCTCCCCGGGGCCTATATATTATTCACCCCTCCACTTT
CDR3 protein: CASSSPGPIYYSPLHF

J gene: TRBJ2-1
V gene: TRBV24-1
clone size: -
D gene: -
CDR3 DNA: TGTGCCACCTCCCGAGCGGGTTCCAATGAGCAGTTCTTC
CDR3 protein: CATSRAGSNEQFF

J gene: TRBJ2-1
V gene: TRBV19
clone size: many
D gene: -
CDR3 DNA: TGTGCCACCAGTATTGGTTCCTACTACAATGAGCAGTTCTTC
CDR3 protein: CATSIGSYYNEQFF

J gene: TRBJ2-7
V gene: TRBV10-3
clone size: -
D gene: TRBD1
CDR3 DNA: TGTGCCATCACCCGGGCAGGGGGCCTGGGGGAGCAGTACTTC
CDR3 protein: CAITRAGGLGEQYF

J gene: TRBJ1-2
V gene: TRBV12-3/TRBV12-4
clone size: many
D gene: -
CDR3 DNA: TGTGCCAGCAGTTCGACAACTAACTATGGCTACACCTTC
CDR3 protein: CASSSTTNYGYTF

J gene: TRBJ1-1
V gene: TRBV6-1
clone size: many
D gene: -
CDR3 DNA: TGTGCCAGCCGCGAGCGGGAGCAGGGACATGGGGCAGCTTTCTTT
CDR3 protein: CASREREQGHGAAFF

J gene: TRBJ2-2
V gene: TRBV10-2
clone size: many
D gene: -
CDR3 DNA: TGCGCCAGCAGGACGGAAGGGAACACCGGGGAGCTGTTTTTT
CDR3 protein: CASRTEGNTGELFF

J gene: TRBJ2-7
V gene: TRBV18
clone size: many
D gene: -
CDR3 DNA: TGTGCCAGCTCACCAGGCTACCTTTACGAGCAGTACTTC
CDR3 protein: CASSPGYLYEQYF

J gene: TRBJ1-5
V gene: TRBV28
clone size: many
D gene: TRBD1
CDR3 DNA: TGTGCCAGCAGTTCGCCGGGACAGGGGGGACAGCCCCAGCATTTT
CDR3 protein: CASSSPGQGGQPQHF